This T cell receptor (beta chain) appears in the sequencing data of a study of T cells after yellow fever vaccination. This clonotype came up a few times. What it recognizes is unknown. The CDR3 is 16 residues long. The germline V gene has CDR1 SGHAT and CDR2 FQNNGV. V gave up 4 bases and J gave up 0 bases, with 13 bases separating them. General study points: The appearance of a small share of clonotypes in both CD4 and CD8 compartments was observed. Among primary-vaccination clones, most reappeared after the booster, at 95% to 96% for CD4 and more than 85% for CD8.

TCRdb called the 5' RACE reads again in MiXCR, with one record for every CDR3 protein. Among over 300,000 distinct CDR3 sequences listed, 3.6% were seen once. This sequence originates from a young man who received the YFV17D yellow fever vaccine. The chain joins TRBV11-2 to TRBJ2-4; tentatively, D is TRBD1 or TRBD2 (6 bases each). The specimen comprised PBMCs, sampled on the day of the yellow fever booster vaccination. CDR3: CASSSHGGPAKNIQYF. CDR3 nucleotides: TGTGCCAGCAGCTCCCACGGGGGCCCAGCCAAAAACATTCAGTACTTC.